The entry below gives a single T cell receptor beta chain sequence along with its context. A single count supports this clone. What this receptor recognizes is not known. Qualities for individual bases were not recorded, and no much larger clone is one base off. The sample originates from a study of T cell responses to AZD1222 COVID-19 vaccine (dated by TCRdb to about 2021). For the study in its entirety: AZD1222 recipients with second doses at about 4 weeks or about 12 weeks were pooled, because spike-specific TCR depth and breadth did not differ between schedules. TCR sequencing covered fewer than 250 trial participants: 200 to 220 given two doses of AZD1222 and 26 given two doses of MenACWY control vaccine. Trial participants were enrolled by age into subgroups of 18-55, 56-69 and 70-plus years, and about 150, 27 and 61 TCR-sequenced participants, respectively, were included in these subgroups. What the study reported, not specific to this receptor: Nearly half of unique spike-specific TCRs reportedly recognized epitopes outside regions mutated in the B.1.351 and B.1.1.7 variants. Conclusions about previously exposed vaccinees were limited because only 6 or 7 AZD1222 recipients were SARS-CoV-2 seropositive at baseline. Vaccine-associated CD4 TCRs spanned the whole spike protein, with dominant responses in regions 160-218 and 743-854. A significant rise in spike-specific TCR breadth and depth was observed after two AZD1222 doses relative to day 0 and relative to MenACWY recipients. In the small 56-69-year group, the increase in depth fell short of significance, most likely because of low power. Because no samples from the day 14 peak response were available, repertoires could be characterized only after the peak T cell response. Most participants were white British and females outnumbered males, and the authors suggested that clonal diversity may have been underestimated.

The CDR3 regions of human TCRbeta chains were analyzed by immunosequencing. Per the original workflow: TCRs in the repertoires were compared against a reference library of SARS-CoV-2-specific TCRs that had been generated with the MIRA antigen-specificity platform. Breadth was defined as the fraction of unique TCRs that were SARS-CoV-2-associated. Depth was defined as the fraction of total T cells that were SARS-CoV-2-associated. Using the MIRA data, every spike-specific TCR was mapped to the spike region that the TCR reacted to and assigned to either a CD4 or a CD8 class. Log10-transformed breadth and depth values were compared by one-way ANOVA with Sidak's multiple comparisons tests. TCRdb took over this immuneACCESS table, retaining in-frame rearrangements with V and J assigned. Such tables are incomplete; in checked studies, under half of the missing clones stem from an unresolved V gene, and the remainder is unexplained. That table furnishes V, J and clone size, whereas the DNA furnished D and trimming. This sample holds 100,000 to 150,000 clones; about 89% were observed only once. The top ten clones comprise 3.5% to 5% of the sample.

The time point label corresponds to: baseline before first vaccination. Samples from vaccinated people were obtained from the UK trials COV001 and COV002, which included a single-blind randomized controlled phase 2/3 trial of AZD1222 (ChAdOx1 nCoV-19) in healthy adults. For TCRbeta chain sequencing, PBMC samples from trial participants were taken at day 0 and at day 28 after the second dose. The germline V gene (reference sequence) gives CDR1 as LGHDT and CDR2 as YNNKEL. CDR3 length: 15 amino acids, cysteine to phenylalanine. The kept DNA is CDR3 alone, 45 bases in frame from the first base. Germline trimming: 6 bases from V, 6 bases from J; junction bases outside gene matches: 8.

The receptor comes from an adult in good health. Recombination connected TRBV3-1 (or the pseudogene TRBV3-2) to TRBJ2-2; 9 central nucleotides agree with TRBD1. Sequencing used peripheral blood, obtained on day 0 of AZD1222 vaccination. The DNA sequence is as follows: TGTGCCAGCAGTCTGGGACAGGGTAAGGCCGGGGAGCTGTTTTTT. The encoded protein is CASSLGQGKAGELFF.